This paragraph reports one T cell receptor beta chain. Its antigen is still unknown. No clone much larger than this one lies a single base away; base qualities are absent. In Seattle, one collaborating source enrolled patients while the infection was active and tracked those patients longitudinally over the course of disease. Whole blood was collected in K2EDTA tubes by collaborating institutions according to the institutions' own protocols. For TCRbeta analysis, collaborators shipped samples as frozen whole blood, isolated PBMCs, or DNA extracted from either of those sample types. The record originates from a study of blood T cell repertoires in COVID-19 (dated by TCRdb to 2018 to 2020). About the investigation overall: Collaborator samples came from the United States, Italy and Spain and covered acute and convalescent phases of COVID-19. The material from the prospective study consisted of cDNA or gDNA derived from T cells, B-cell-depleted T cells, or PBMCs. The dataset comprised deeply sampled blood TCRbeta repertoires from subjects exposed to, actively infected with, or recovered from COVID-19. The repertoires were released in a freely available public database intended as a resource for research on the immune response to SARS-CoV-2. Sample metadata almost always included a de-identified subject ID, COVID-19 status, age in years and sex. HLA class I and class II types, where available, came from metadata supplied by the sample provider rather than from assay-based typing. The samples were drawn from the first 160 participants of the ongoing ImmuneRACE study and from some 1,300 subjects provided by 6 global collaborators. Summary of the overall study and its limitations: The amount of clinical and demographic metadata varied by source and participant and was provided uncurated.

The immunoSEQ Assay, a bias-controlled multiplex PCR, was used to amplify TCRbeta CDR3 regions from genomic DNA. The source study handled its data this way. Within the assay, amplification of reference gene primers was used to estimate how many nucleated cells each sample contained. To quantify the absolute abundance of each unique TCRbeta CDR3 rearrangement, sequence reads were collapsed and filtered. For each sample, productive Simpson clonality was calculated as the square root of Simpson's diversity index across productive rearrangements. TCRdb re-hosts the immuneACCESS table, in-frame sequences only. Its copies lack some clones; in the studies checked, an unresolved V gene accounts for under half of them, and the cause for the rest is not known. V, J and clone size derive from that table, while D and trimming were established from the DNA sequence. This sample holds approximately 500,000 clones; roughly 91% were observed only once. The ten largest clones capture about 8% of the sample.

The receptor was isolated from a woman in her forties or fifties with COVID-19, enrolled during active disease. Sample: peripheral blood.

The CDR3 loop reads CASSSLGGSDTEAFF. The nucleotide sequence is given as TGCGCCAGCAGCTCATTAGGAGGCAGTGACACTGAAGCTTTCTTT. This sequence uses TRBV5-1 and TRBJ1-1, with the D gene call left open. The CDR3 runs 15 residues from the cysteine to the phenylalanine. Only CDR3 DNA remains: 45 bases, in frame from the first base. The germline V gene provides CDR1 SGHRS and CDR2 YFSETQ. Relative to germline, V is 3 bases shorter and J is 3 bases shorter, with 15 bases between their ends.